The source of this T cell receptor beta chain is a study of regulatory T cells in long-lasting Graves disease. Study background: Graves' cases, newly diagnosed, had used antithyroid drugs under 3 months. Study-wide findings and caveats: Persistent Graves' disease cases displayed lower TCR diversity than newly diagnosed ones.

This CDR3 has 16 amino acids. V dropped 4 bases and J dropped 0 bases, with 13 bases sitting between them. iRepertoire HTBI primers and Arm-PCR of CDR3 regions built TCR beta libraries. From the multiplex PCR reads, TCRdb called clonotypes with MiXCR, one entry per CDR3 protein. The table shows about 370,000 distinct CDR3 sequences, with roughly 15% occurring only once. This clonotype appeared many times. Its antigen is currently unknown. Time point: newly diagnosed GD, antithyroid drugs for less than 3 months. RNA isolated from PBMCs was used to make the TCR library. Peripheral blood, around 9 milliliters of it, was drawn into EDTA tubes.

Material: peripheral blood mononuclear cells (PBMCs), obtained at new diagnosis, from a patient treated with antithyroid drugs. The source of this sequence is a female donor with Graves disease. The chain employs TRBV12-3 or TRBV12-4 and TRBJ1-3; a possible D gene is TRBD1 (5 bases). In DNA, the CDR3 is TGTGCCAGCAGTTCAGGGAAGCTTAGCTCTGGAAACACCATATATTTT. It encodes CASSSGKLSSGNTIYF.